This T cell receptor (beta chain) was sequenced during a study of blood T cell repertoires in COVID-19. Clones were read by immunoSEQ multiplex PCR, and TCRdb kept only the in-frame ones, dropping some. The sample records approximately 220,000 clones, 80% to 90% being singletons. CDR1 KGHDR and CDR2 SFDVKD come from the germline V gene. V dropped 5 bases and J dropped 0 bases, with 16 bases sitting between them. The CDR3 is 18 amino acids. No more than 2 weeks before study entry, exposed participants had met a case of COVID-19. The V call is TRBV24-1, the J call TRBJ2-6; D is possibly TRBD1 (6 bases). The origin of this receptor is a woman in her thirties who had been exposed to COVID-19. Sequences were obtained from PBMCs or T cells enriched from blood (not recorded which). The CDR3 nucleotides are TGTGCCACCAGTGCCCCGGGACAAGCCCCCTCTGGGGCCAACGTCCTGACTTTC. Its protein is CATSAPGQAPSGANVLTF.